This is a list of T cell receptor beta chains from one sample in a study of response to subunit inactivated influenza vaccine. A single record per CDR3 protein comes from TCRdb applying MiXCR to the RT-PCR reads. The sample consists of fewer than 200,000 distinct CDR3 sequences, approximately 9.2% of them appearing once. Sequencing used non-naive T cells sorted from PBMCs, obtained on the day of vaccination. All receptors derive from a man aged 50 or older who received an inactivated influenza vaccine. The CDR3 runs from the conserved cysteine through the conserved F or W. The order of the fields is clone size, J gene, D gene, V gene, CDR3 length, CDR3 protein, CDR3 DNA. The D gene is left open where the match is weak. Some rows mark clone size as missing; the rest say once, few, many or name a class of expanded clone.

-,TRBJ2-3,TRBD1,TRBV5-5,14,CASLRTGGTDTQYF,TGTGCCAGCTTACGGACAGGGGGCACAGATACGCAGTATTTT
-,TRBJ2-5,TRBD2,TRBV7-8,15,CASSLDLGLQETQYF,TGTGCCAGCAGCTTAGACCTGGGACTACAAGAGACCCAGTACTTC
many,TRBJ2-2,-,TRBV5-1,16,CASSFRGEVNTGELFF,TGCGCCAGCAGCTTTCGGGGTGAGGTTAACACCGGGGAGCTGTTTTTT
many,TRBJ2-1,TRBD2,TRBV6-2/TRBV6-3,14,CASVLAGGLNEQFF,TGTGCCAGCGTCCTAGCGGGAGGGCTTAATGAGCAGTTCTTC
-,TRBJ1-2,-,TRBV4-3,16,CASSQDRSAAVGGYTF,TGCGCCAGCAGCCAAGATCGGAGTGCAGCTGTGGGAGGCTACACCTTC
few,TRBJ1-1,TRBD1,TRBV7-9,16,CASNPTGTGLNTEAFF,TGTGCCAGCAACCCGACCGGGACAGGATTGAACACTGAAGCTTTCTTT
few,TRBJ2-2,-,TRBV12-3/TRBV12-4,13,CASSPAGAGELFF,TGTGCCAGCAGTCCGGCGGGTGCCGGGGAGCTGTTTTTT
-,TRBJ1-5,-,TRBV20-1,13,CSARGGSNQPQHF,TGCAGTGCTAGAGGAGGGAGCAATCAGCCCCAGCATTTT
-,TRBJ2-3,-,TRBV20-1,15,CSAPPRDQYTDTQYF,TGCAGTGCTCCCCCCCGGGACCAATACACAGATACGCAGTATTTT
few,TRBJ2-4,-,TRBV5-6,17,CASSPSKQGRAKNIQYF,TGTGCCAGCAGCCCGTCAAAACAGGGACGAGCCAAAAACATTCAGTACTTC
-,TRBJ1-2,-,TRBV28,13,CASSPRWGFGYTF,TGTGCCAGCAGTCCCCGCTGGGGTTTTGGCTACACCTTC
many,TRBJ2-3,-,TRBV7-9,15,CASSLTRLGSDTQYF,TGTGCCAGCAGCTTAACCAGACTAGGGTCAGATACGCAGTATTTT
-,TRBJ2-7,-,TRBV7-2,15,CASSLFSIGAYEQYF,TGTGCCAGCAGCTTATTTTCGATCGGGGCCTACGAGCAGTACTTC
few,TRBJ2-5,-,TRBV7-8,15,CASSFYNRDQETQYF,TGTGCCAGCAGCTTCTATAACAGGGACCAAGAGACCCAGTACTTC
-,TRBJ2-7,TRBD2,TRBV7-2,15,CASSFVAGGPYEQYF,TGTGCCAGCAGCTTCGTAGCGGGAGGGCCGTACGAGCAGTACTTC
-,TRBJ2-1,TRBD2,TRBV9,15,CASSVAGLASNEQFF,TGTGCCAGCAGCGTCGCGGGACTAGCTAGCAATGAGCAGTTCTTC
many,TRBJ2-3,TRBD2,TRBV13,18,CASSPEIGEREDTDTQYF,TGTGCCAGCAGCCCCGAAATCGGGGAGCGGGAGGACACAGATACGCAGTATTTT
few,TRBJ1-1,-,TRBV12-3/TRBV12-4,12,CASSLGWSEAFF,TGTGCCAGCAGTTTAGGGTGGAGTGAAGCTTTCTTT
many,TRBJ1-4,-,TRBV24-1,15,CATSDPGSTNEKLFF,TGTGCCACCAGTGATCCGGGGTCAACTAATGAAAAACTGTTTTTT
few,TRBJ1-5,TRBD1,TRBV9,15,CASSLEGTGGQPQHF,TGTGCCAGCAGCTTAGAGGGGACAGGGGGTCAGCCCCAGCATTTT
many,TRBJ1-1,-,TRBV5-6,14,CASSLPFTNTEAFF,TGTGCCAGCAGCTTGCCCTTTACGAACACTGAAGCTTTCTTT
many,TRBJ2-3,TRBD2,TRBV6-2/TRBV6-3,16,CASITGLAGATDTQYF,TGTGCCAGCATCACCGGACTAGCGGGAGCGACAGATACGCAGTATTTT
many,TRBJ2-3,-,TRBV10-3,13,CAARAASEDTQYF,TGTGCCGCCCGGGCCGCCTCGGAAGATACGCAGTATTTT
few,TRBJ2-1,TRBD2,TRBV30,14,CACTGLAGVYEQFF,TGTGCCTGTACTGGACTAGCGGGAGTTTATGAGCAGTTCTTC
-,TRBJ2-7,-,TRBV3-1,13,CASSQADGYEQYF,TGTGCCAGCAGCCAAGCGGACGGCTACGAGCAGTACTTC
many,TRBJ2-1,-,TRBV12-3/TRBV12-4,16,CASSSNRGSSYNEQFF,TGTGCCAGCAGTTCAAATCGGGGGAGCTCCTACAATGAGCAGTTCTTC
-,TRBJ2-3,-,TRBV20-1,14,CSARGGILPDTQYF,TGCAGTGCTAGAGGTGGCATACTACCAGATACGCAGTATTTT
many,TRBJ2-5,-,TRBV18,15,CASKRLVGTKETQYF,TGTGCCAGCAAACGACTAGTCGGGACAAAAGAGACCCAGTACTTC
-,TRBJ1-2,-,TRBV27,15,CASSPRLGADYGYTF,TGTGCCAGCAGTCCCAGGTTGGGGGCGGACTATGGCTACACCTTC
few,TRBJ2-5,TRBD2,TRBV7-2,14,CASSPSGLPGTQYF,TGTGCCAGCAGCCCTAGCGGGTTACCAGGGACCCAGTACTTC
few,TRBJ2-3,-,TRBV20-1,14,CSARGGAARDTQYF,TGCAGTGCTAGAGGCGGTGCCGCCAGGGATACGCAGTATTTT
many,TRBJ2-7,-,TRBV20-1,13,CSASGGPTYEQYF,TGCAGTGCTAGTGGGGGTCCCACCTACGAGCAGTACTTC
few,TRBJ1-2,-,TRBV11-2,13,CASSLGRGYGYTF,TGTGCCAGCAGCTTAGGTCGGGGCTATGGCTACACCTTC
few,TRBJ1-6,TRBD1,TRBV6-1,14,CASRHRDRASPLHF,TGTGCCAGCAGACACCGGGACAGGGCTTCACCCCTCCACTTT
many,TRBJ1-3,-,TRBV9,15,CASSPHGSSGNTIYF,TGTGCCAGCAGCCCTCACGGAAGCTCTGGAAACACCATATATTTT
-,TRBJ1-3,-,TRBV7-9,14,CASTVRTAQNTIYF,TGTGCCAGCACCGTTCGGACAGCGCAAAACACCATATATTTT
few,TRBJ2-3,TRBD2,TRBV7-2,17,CASSSKGLAGLGDTQYF,TGTGCCAGCAGCTCTAAAGGACTAGCGGGTTTGGGGGATACGCAGTATTTT
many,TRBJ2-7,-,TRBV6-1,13,CASRRRAGYEQYF,TGTGCCAGCAGGCGCAGGGCGGGGTACGAGCAGTACTTC
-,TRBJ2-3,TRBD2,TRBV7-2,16,CASSLVTSGLTDTQYF,TGTGCCAGCAGCTTAGTAACTAGCGGTCTTACAGATACGCAGTATTTT
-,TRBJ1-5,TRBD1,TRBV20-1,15,CSAPPPGQGTQPQHF,TGCAGTGCCCCCCCCCCGGGACAGGGCACTCAGCCCCAGCATTTT
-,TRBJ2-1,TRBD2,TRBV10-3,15,CAISPMGGAHNEQFF,TGTGCCATCAGCCCGATGGGAGGGGCGCACAATGAGCAGTTCTTC
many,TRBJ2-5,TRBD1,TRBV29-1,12,CSAGQGAETQYF,TGCAGCGCGGGACAGGGGGCTGAGACCCAGTACTTC
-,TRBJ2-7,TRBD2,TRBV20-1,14,CSAGPAGPNYEQYF,TGCAGTGCTGGACCAGCGGGGCCAAACTACGAGCAGTACTTC
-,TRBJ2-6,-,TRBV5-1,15,CASMTGDSGANVLTF,TGCGCCAGTATGACAGGCGACTCTGGGGCCAACGTCCTGACTTTC
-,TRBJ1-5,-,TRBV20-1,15,CSARDPRRGNQPQHF,TGCAGTGCTAGAGACCCCAGGAGGGGCAATCAGCCCCAGCATTTT
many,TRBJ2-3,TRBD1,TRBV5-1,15,CASSLDWTGADTQYF,TGCGCCAGCAGCTTGGATTGGACAGGGGCTGATACGCAGTATTTT
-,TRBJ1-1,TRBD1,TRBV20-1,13,CSVLGQGNTEAFF,TGCAGTGTACTAGGACAGGGCAACACTGAAGCTTTCTTT